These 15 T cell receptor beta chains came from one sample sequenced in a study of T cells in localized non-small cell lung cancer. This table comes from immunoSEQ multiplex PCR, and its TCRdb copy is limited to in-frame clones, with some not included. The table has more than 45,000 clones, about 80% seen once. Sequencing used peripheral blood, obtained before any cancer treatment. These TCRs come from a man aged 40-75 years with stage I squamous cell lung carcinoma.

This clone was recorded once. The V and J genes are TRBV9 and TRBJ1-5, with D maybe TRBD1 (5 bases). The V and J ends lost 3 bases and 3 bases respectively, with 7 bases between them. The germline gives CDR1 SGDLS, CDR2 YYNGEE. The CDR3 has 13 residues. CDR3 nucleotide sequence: TGTGCCAGCAGCGCAGGGCCCAATCAGCCCCAGCATTTT. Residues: CASSAGPNQPQHF.

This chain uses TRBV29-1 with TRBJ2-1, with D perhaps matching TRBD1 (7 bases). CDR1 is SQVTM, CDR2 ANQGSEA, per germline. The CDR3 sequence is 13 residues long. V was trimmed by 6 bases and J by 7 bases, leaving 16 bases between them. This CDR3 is CSVGPGGLNEQFF. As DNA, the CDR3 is TGCAGCGTCGGTCCAGGGGGGTTAAATGAGCAGTTCTTC.

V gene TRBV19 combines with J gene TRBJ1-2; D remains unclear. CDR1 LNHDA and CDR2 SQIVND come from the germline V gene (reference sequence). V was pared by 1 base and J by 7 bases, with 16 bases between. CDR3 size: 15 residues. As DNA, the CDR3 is TGTGCCAGTAGTATAGGAACCGGTCTGGCGAGTGGCTACACCTTC. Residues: CASSIGTGLASGYTF.

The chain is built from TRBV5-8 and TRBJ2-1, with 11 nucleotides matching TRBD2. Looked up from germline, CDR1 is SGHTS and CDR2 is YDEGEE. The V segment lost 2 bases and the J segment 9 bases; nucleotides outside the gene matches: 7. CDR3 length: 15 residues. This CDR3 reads CASSFTLAGALEQFF. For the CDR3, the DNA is TGTGCCAGCAGCTTCACACTAGCGGGGGCTCTTGAGCAGTTCTTC.

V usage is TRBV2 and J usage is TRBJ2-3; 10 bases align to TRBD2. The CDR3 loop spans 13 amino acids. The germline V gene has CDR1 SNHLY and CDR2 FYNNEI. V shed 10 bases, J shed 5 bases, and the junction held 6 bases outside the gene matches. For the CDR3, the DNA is TGTGCCATAACTAGCGGGGATAGAGATACGCAGTATTTT. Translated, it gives CAITSGDRDTQYF.

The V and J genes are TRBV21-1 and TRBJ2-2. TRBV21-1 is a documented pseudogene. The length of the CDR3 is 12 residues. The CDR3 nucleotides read TGTGCCAGCAGCAACAAGGCCGGGGAGCTGTTTTTT. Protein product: CASSNKAGELFF.

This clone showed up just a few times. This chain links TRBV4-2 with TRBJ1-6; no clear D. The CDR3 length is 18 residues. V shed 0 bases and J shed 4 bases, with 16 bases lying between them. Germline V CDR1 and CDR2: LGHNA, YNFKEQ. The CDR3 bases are TGTGCCAGCAGCCAAGAGATTCCGGGGAATAGGTATAATTCACCCCTCCACTTT. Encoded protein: CASSQEIPGNRYNSPLHF.

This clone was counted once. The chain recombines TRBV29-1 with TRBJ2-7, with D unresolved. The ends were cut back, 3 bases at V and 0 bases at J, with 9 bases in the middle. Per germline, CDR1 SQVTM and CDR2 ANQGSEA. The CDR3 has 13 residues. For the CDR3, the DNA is TGCAGCGTTGAGTCTGAGCTCTCCTACGAGCAGTACTTC. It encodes CSVESELSYEQYF.

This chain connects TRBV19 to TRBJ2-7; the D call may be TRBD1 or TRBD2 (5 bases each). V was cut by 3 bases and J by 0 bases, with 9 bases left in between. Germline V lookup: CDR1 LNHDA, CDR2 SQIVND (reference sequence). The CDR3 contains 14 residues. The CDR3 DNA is TGTGCCAGTAGTATGGGGACCAACTCCTACGAGCAGTACTTC. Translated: CASSMGTNSYEQYF.

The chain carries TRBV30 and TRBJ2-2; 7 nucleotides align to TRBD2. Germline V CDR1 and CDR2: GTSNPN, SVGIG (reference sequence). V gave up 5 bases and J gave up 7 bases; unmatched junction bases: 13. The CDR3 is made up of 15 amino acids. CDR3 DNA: TGTGCCTGGGAGTCCCGGCAGGGAGGGAGCGGGGAGCTGTTTTTT. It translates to CAWESRQGGSGELFF.

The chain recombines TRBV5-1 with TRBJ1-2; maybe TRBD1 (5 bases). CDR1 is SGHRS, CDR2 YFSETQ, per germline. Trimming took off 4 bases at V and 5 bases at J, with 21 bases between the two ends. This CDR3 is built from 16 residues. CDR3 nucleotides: TGCGCCAGCAGCCACGGGGGAAGCCGGCCCCAATATGGCTACACCTTC. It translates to CASSHGGSRPQYGYTF.

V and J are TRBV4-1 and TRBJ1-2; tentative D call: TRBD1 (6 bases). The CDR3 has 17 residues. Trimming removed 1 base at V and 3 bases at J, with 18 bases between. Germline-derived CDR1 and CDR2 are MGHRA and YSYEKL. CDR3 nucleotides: TGCGCCAGCAGCCAAGCACCAACAGGGTTCAAACACTATGGCTACACCTTC. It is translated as CASSQAPTGFKHYGYTF.

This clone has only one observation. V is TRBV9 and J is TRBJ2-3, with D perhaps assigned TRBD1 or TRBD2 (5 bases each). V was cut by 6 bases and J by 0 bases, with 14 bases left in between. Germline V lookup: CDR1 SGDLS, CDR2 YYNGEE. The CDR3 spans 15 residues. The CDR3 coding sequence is TGTGCCAGCACCTGGGGGACCATAAGCACAGATACGCAGTATTTT. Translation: CASTWGTISTDTQYF. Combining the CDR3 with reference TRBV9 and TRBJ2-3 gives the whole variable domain DSGVTQTPKHLITATGQRVTLRCSPRSGDLSVYWYQQSLDQGLQFLIQYYNGEERAKGNILERFSAQQFPDLHSELNLSSLELGDSALYFCASTWGTISTDTQYFGPGTRLTVL.

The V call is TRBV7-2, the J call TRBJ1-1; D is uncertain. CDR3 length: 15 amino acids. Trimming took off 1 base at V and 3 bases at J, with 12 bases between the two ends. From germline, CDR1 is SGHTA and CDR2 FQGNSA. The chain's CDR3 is CASSLDQQGYTEAFF. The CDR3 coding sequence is TGTGCCAGCAGCTTAGATCAGCAAGGGTACACTGAAGCTTTCTTT.

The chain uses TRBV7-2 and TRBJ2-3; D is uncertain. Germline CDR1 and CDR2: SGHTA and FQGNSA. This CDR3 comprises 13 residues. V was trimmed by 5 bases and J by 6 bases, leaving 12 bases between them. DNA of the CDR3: TGTGCCAGCAGCCTCTCGTTGTTGGATACGCAGTATTTT. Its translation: CASSLSLLDTQYF.